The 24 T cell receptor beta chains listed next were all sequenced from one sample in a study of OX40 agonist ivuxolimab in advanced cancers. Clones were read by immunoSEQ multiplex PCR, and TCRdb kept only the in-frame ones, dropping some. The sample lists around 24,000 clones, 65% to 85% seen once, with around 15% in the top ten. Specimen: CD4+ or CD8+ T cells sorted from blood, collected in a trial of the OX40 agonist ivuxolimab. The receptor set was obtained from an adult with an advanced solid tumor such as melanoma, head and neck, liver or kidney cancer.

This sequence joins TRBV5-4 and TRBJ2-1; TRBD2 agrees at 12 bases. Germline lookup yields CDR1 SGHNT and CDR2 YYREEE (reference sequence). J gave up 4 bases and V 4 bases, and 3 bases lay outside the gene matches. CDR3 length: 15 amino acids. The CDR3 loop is CASSQLAGGYNEQFF. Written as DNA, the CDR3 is TGTGCCAGCAGCCAACTAGCGGGGGGTTACAATGAGCAGTTCTTC.

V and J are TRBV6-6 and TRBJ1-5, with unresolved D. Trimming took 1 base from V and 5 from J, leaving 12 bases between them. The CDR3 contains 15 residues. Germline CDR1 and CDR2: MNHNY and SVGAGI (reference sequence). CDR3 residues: CASSYWVRVDQPQHF. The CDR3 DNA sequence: TGTGCCAGCAGTTACTGGGTAAGGGTTGATCAGCCCCAGCATTTT.

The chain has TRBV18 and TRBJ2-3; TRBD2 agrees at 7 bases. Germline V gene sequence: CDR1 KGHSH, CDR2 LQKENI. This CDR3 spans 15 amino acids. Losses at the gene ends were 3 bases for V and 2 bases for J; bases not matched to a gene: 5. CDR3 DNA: TGTGCCAGCTCACCGAGGGAGGGATCCACAGATACGCAGTATTTT. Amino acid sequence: CASSPREGSTDTQYF.

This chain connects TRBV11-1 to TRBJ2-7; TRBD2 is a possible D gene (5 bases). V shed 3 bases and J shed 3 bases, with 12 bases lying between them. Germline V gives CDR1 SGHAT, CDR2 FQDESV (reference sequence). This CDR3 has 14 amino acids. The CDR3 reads CASSFNGVDYEQYF. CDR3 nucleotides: TGTGCCAGCAGCTTTAACGGGGTAGACTACGAGCAGTACTTC. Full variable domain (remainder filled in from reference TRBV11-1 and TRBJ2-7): EAEVAQSPRYKITEKSQAVAFWCDPISGHATLYWYRQILGQGPELLVQFQDESVVDDSQLPKDRFSAERLKGVDSTLKIQPAELGDSAMYLCASSFNGVDYEQYFGPGTRLTVT.

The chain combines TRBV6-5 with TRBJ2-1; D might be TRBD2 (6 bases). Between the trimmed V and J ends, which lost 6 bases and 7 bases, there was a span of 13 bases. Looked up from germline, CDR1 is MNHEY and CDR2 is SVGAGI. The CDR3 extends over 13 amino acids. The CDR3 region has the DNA TGTGCCAGCAGGCTAATGGGGAGGAATGAGCAGTTCTTC. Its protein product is CASRLMGRNEQFF.

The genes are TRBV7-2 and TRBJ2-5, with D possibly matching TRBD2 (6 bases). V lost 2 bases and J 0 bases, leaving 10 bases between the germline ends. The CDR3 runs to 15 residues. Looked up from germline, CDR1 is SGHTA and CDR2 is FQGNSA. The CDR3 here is CASSLFAGNQETQYF. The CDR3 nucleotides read TGTGCCAGCAGCTTATTTGCGGGAAACCAAGAGACCCAGTACTTC.

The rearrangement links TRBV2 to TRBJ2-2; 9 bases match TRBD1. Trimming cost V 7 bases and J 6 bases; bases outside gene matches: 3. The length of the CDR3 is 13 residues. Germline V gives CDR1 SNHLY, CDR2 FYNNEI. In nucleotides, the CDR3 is TGTGCCAGCAAAACAGGGGGCTCCGGGGAGCTGTTTTTT. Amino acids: CASKTGGSGELFF.

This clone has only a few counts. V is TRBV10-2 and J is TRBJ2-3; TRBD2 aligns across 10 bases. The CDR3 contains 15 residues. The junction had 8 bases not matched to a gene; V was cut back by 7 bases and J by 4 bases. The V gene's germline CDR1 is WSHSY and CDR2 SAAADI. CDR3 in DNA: TGCGCCAGCACCTTGAGCGGGAGGGGGGCAGATACGCAGTATTTT. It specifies CASTLSGRGADTQYF.

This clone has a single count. CDR3 loop: CASSLITEIYGYTF. The DNA of the CDR3 is TGTGCCAGCAGCTTAATAACAGAGATCTATGGCTACACCTTC. The chain recombines TRBV7-8 with TRBJ1-2; D unresolved. The CDR3 extends over 14 amino acids. Germline CDR1 is SGHVS and CDR2 is FQNEAQ. V was cut by 2 bases and J by 4 bases, with 11 bases left in between. The full variable domain, with the rest looked up from reference TRBV7-8 and TRBJ1-2, is GAGVSQSPRYKVAKRGQDVALRCDPISGHVSLFWYQQALGQGPEFLTYFQNEAQLDKSGLPSDRFFAERPEGSVSTLKIQRTQQEDSAVYLCASSLITEIYGYTFGSGTRLTVV.

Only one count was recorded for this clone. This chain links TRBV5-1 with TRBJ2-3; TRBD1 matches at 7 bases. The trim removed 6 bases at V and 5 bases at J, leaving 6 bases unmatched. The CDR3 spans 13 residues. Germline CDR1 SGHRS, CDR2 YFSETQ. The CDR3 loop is CASTTGQGDTQYF. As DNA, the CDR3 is TGCGCCAGCACGACAGGGCAAGGAGATACGCAGTATTTT.

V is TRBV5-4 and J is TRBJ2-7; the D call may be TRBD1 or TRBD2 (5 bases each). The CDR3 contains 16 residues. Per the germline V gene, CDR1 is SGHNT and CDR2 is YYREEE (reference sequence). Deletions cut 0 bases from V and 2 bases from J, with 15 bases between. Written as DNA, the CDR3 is TGTGCCAGCAGCTTGGCCCGCCAAGGGACCGCCTACGAGCAGTACTTC. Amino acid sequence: CASSLARQGTAYEQYF. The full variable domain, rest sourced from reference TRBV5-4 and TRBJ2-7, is ETGVTQSPTHLIKTRGQQVTLRCSSQSGHNTVSWYQQALGQGPQFIFQYYREEENGRGNFPPRFSGLQFPNYSSELNVNALELDDSALYLCASSLARQGTAYEQYFGPGTRLTVT.

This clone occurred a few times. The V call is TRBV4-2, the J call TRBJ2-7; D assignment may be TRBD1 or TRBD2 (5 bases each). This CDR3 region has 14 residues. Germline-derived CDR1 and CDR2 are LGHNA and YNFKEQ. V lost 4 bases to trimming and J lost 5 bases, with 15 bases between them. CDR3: CASSRGRPADEQYF. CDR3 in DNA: TGTGCCAGCAGCCGGGGACGGCCGGCCGACGAGCAGTACTTC.

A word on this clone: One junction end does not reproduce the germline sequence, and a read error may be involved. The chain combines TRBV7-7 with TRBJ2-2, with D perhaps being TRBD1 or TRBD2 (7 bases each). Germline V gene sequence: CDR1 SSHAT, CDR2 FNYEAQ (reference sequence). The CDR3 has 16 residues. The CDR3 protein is CASSPGGGAGTGELFF. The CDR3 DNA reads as TGTGCTAGCAGCCCAGGGGGGGGCGCCGGCACCGGGGAGCTGTTTTTT.

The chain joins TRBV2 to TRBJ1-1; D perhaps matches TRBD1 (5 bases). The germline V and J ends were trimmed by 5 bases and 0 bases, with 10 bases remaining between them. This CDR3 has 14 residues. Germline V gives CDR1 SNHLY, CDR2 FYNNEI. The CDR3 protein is CASSQQAMNTEAFF. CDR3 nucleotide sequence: TGTGCCAGCAGTCAACAGGCGATGAACACTGAAGCTTTCTTT. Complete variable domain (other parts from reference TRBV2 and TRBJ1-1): EPEVTQTPSHQVTQMGQEVILRCVPISNHLYFYWYRQILGQKVEFLVSFYNNEISEKSEIFDDQFSVERPDGSNFTLKIRSTKLEDSAMYFCASSQQAMNTEAFFGQGTRLTVV.

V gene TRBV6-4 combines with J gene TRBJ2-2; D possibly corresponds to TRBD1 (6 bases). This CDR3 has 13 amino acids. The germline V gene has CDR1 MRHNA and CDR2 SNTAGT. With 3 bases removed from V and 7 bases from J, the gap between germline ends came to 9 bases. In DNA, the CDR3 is TGTGCCAGCAGTGAACAGGGCGGCGGGGAGCTGTTTTTT. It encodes CASSEQGGGELFF.

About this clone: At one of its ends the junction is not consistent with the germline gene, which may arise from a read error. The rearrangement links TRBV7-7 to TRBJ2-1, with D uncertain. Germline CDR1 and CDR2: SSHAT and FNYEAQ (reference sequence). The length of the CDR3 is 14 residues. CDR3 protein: CASSQLQDYNEQFF. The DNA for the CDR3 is TGTGCTAGCAGCCAACTTCAGGATTACAATGAGCAGTTCTTC.

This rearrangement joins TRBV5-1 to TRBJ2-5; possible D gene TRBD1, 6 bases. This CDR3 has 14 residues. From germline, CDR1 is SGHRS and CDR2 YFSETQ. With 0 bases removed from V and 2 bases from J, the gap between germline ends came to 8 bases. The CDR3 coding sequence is TGCGCCAGCAGCTTGGCCGGACAGCAAGAGACCCAGTACTTC. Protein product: CASSLAGQQETQYF.

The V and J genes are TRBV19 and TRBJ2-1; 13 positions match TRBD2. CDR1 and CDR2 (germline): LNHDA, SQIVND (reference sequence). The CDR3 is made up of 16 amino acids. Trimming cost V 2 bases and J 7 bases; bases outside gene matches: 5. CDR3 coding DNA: TGTGCCAGTAGTATAAGTCTACTAGCGGGGGGGAATGAGCAGTTCTTC. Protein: CASSISLLAGGNEQFF.

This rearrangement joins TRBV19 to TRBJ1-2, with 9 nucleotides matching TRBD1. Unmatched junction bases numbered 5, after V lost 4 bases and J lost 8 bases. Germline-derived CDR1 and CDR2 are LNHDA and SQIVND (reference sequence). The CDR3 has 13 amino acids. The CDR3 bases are TGTGCCAGTAGTAGGGACAGGGCCGACGGCTACACCTTC. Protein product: CASSRDRADGYTF.

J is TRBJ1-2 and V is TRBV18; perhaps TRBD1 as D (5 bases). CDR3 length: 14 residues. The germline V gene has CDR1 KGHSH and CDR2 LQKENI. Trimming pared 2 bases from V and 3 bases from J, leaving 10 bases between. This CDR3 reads CASSPGTLDYGYTF. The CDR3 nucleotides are TGTGCCAGCTCACCAGGGACCTTAGACTATGGCTACACCTTC.

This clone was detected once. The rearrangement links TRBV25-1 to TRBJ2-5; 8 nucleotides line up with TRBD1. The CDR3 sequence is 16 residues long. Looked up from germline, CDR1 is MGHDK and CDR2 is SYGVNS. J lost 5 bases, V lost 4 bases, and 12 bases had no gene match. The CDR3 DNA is TGTGCCAGCAGTGTAAGGGGGCAGGGGGCGGGGGAGACCCAGTACTTC. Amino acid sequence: CASSVRGQGAGETQYF. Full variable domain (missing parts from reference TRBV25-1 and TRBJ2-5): EADIYQTPRYLVIGTGKKITLECSQTMGHDKMYWYQQDPGMELHLIHYSYGVNSTEKGDLSSESTVSRIRTEHFPLTLESARPSHTSQYLCASSVRGQGAGETQYFGPGTRLLVL.

CDR3 sequence reads: CAWSVPLGGYTF. CDR3 DNA sequence: TGTGCCTGGAGTGTACCCCTAGGAGGCTACACCTTC. The rearrangement uses TRBV30 and TRBJ1-2; D is uncertain. This CDR3 has 12 amino acids. Germline V gives CDR1 GTSNPN, CDR2 SVGIG (reference sequence). V lost 0 bases to trimming and J lost 8 bases, with 10 bases between them. The full variable domain, its missing parts supplied by reference TRBV30 and TRBJ1-2, is SQTIHQWPATLVQPVGSPLSLECTVEGTSNPNLYWYRQAAGRGLQLLFYSVGIGQISSEVPQNLSASRPQDRQFILSSKKLLLSDSGFYLCAWSVPLGGYTFGSGTRLTVV.

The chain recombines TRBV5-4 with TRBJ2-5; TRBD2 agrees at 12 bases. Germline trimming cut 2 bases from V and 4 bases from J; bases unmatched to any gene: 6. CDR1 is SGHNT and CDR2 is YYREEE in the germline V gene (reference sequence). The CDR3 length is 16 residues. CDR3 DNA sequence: TGTGCCAGCAGCTTAAGACTAGCGGGAGATGTAGAGACCCAGTACTTC. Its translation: CASSLRLAGDVETQYF.

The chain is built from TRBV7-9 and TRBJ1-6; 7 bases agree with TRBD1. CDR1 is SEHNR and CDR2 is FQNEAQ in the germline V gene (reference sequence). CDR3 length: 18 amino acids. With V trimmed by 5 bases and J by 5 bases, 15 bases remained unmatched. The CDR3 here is CASSGVQGGLRNNSPLHF. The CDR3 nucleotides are TGTGCCAGCAGCGGCGTGCAGGGGGGTTTAAGGAATAATTCACCCCTCCACTTT.